The 6 T cell receptor beta chains below come from one sample, sequenced in a study of metastatic and nonmetastatic thyroid tumors. Among the patients, none had received any treatment before thyroid surgery. TCRdb used MiXCR to call clones anew from the PCR reads. The repertoire holds 45,000 or so clones, approximately 15% seen once, with about 20% in the top ten. Material for sequencing was blood. The receptor source for this set is a female donor with papillary thyroid cancer or a benign thyroid nodule (not recorded which). Some clones in this sample may be carry-over from other donors' samples.

This clone has a count of ten or more. J is TRBJ2-1 and V is TRBV10-1; the D call may be TRBD1 or TRBD2 (5 bases each). This CDR3 is 16 amino acids long. Germline V gene data show CDR1 as WNHNN and CDR2 as SYGVQD (reference sequence). V shed 1 base and J shed 2 bases, with 12 bases lying between them. In nucleotides, the CDR3 is TGCGCCAGCAGTGAGTTTGCAGGGAGTACCTACAATGAGCAGTTCTTC. This sequence encodes CASSEFAGSTYNEQFF.

The gene calls are TRBV4-2 and TRBJ1-1, with D possibly TRBD1 on 5 matching bases. This CDR3 is built from 14 residues. Germline-derived CDR1 and CDR2 are LGHNA and YNFKEQ. Deletions cut 1 base from V and 5 bases from J, with 11 bases between. CDR3 residues: CASSQGPRDTEAFF. The CDR3 DNA follows: TGTGCCAGCAGCCAAGGCCCCAGGGATACTGAAGCTTTCTTT.

This clone showed up many times. This chain links TRBV28 with TRBJ2-6; D uncertain. The CDR3 loop spans 13 amino acids. The germline V and J ends were trimmed by 8 bases and 0 bases, with 5 bases remaining between them. Germline CDR1 reads MDHEN; CDR2 reads SYDVKM. The CDR3 reads CASGDSGANVLTF. In nucleotides, the CDR3 is TGTGCCAGCGGGGACTCTGGGGCCAACGTCCTGACTTTC.

This clone has a count of ten or more. The chain employs TRBV13 and TRBJ2-4, with D hard to call. CDR1 PRHDT and CDR2 FYEKMQ come from the germline V gene (reference sequence). The CDR3 has 14 amino acids. The germline V and J ends were trimmed by 5 bases and 0 bases, with 8 bases remaining between them. As DNA, the CDR3 is TGTGCCAGCAGCAATACACTAGCCAAAAACATTCAGTACTTC. Its translation is CASSNTLAKNIQYF. The whole variable domain, filled in from reference TRBV13 and TRBJ2-4, reads AAGVIQSPRHLIKEKRETATLKCYPIPRHDTVYWYQQGPGQDPQFLISFYEKMQSDKGSIPDRFSAQQFSDYHSELNMSSLELGDSALYFCASSNTLAKNIQYFGAGTRLSVL.

The V gene is TRBV14, the J gene TRBJ2-1; 8 bases match TRBD1. J lost 12 bases, V lost 4 bases, and 17 bases had no gene match. The CDR3 runs to 16 residues. CDR1 and CDR2 (germline): SGHDN, FVKESK. The CDR3 DNA reads as TGTGCCAGCAGCCGGCCGGGACAGGTGGCGCGAACACCGCAGTTCTTC. It encodes CASSRPGQVARTPQFF.

This clone was counted ten times or more. V usage is TRBV19 and J usage is TRBJ1-5, with 9 bases fitting TRBD1. Germline CDR1 LNHDA, CDR2 SQIVND (reference sequence). The CDR3 contains 14 residues. Trimming at V came to 7 bases and at J to 1 base, leaving 2 bases not matched to a gene. The CDR3, as DNA: TGTGCCAGTAAGACAGGGGGAAGCAATCAGCCCCAGCATTTT. Translated, it gives CASKTGGSNQPQHF.